One T cell receptor beta chain is described in this entry. As handled by the study authors: Reference gene primers were amplified, and this amplification served to estimate nucleated cell counts. Clones were sequenced by immunoSEQ multiplex PCR, and TCRdb holds only the in-frame ones, with some missing. V and J calls and clone size are those listed in that table; D and trimming were worked out from the DNA. The sample carries 150,000 or so clones, 70% to 80% recorded once. The data originate from a study of blood T cell repertoires in COVID-19. Across the whole study: Material from acute and convalescent COVID-19 was sourced from the United States, Italy and Spain.

CDR3 length: 18 residues. Trimming removed 5 bases from V and 0 bases from J; junction bases left unmatched: 15. The germline V gene has CDR1 SGHAT and CDR2 FQNNGV. The sample was peripheral blood. V is TRBV11-2 and J is TRBJ1-2; 7 positions match TRBD1. The clonotype originates from a woman older than 75 with active or convalescent COVID-19. CDR3 sequence reads: CASSTLRTGSPTNYGYTF. CDR3 nucleotide sequence: TGTGCCAGCAGCACCCTCAGGACAGGATCCCCCACTAACTATGGCTACACCTTC.